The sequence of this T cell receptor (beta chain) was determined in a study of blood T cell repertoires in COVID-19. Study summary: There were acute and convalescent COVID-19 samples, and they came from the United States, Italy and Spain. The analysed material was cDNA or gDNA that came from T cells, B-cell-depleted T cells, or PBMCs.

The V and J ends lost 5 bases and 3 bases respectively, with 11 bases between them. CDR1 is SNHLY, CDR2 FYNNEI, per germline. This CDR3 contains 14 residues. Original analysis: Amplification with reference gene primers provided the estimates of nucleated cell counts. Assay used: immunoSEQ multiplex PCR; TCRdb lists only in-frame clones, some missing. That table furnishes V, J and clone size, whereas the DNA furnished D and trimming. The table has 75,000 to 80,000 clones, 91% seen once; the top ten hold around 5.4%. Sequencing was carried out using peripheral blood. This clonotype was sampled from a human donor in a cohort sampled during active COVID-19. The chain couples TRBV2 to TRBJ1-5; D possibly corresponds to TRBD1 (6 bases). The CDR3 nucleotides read TGTGCCAGCAGTCTAACAGGGTACAATCAGCCCCAGCATTTT. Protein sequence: CASSLTGYNQPQHF.